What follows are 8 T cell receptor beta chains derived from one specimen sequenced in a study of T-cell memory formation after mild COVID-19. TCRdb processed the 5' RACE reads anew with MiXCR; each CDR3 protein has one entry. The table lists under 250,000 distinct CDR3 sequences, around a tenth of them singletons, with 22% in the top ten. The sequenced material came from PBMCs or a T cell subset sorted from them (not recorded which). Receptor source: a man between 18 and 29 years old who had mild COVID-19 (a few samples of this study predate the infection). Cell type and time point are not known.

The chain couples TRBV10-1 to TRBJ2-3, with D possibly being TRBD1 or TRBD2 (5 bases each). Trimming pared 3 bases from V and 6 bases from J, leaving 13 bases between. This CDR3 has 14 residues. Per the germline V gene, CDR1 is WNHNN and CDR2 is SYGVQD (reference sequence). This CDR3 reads CASSDHEWGDTQYF. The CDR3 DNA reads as TGCGCCAGCAGTGACCACGAGTGGGGGGATACGCAGTATTTT.

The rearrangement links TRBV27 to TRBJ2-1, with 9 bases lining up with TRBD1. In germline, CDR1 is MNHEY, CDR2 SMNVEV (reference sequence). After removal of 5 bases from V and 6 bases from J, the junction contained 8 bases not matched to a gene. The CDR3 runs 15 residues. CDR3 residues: CASSLQGASVNEQFF. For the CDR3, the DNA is TGTGCCAGCAGTCTACAGGGGGCGTCTGTCAATGAGCAGTTCTTC.

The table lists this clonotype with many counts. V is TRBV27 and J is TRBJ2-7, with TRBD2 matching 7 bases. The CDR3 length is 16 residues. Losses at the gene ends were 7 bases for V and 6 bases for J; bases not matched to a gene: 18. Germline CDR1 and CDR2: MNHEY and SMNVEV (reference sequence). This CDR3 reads CASTLPSEGAGSEQYV. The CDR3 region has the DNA TGTGCCAGCACCTTACCATCTGAGGGAGCGGGGAGCGAGCAGTACGTC.

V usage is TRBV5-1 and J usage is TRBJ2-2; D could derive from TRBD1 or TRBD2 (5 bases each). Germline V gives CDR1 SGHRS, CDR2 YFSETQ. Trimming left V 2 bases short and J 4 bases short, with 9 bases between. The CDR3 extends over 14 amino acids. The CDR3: CASSFQGVTGELFF. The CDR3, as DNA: TGCGCCAGCAGCTTCCAGGGAGTCACCGGGGAGCTGTTTTTT.

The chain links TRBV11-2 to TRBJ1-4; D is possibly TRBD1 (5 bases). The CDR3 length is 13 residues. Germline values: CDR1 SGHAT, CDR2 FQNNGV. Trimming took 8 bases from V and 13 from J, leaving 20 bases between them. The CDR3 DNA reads TGTGCCAGCCAACTCCGTTGGGGGAGCCTACTGTTTTTT. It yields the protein CASQLRWGSLLFF.

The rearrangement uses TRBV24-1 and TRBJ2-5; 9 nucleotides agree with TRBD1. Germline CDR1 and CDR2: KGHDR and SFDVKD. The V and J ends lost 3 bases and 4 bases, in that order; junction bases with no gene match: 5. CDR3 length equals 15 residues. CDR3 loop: CATSDPRQGGETQYF. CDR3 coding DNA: TGTGCCACCAGTGATCCTCGACAGGGGGGAGAGACCCAGTACTTC.

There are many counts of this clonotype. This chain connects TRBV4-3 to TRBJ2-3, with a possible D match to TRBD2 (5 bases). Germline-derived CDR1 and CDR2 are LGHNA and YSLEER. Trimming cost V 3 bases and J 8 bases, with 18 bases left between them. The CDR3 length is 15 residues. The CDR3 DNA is TGCGCCAGCAGCCAGTCAGGCGGGTTCTACGGTACGCAGTATTTT. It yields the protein CASSQSGGFYGTQYF.

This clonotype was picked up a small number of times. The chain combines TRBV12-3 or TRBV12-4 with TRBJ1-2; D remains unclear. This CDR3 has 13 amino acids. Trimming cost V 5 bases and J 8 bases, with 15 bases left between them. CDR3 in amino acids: CASSSGRARGYTF. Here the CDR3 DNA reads TGTGCCAGCAGTAGCGGTAGGGCCCGCGGCTACACCTTC.